The 10 T cell receptor beta chains below were found in one sample sequenced in a study of cytomegalovirus exposure and HLA in healthy donors. PCR was performed using 60 Vbeta and 13 Jbeta primers. Profiled with immunoSEQ multiplex PCR; TCRdb holds only in-frame clones, not every one. The sample consists of tens of thousands of clones, roughly 70% of them appearing once. Material: PBMCs. The receptors stem from a woman aged 25 to 45 in good health and CMV-seronegative.

The CDR3 protein is CASSLGRDEKLFF. The CDR3 DNA follows: TGTGCCAGCAGCTTAGGCAGGGATGAAAAACTGTTTTTT. This chain links TRBV7-3 with TRBJ1-4, with a possible D match to TRBD1 (5 bases). V was pared by 2 bases and J by 6 bases, with 7 bases between. The CDR3 covers 13 residues. Germline CDR1 reads SGHTA; CDR2 reads FQGTGA.

The rearrangement uses TRBV7-2 and TRBJ2-5, with no clear D. This CDR3 contains 12 residues. Trimming removed 2 bases from V and 5 bases from J, with 6 bases in between. CDR1 SGHTA and CDR2 FQGNSA come from the germline V gene. CDR3 nucleotides: TGTGCCAGCAGCTTATTATTGGAGACCCAGTACTTC. It codes for CASSLLLETQYF.

V gene TRBV6-6 combines with J gene TRBJ2-7; TRBD1 aligns across 9 bases. The germline gives CDR1 MNHNY, CDR2 SVGAGI (reference sequence). The V and J ends lost 5 bases and 6 bases, in that order; junction bases with no gene match: 14. The CDR3 consists of 16 residues. CDR3 DNA sequence: TGTGCCAGCAGTCCCGGAAGGGGACAGGGAGGAGGCGAGCAGTACTTC. It translates to CASSPGRGQGGGEQYF.

This clone was found a few times. The chain joins TRBV10-3 to TRBJ1-1; 10 bases map to TRBD1. The length of the CDR3 is 18 residues. Germline CDR1 is ENHRY and CDR2 is SYGVKD. Germline trimming cut 4 bases from V and 0 bases from J; bases unmatched to any gene: 11. The CDR3 bases are TGTGCCATCAGTGGAACGACAGGGGGCGCGGGGATGAACACTGAAGCTTTCTTT. Translated, it gives CAISGTTGGAGMNTEAFF.

This chain links TRBV6-6 with TRBJ1-2, with a weak D call TRBD1 (6 bases). Between the trimmed V and J ends, which lost 5 bases and 0 bases, there was a span of 13 bases. The germline V gene has CDR1 MNHNY and CDR2 SVGAGI (reference sequence). This CDR3 spans 15 amino acids. This CDR3 reads CASSDPDSPNYGYTF. DNA for the CDR3: TGTGCCAGCAGTGACCCGGACAGTCCTAACTATGGCTACACCTTC.

The chain joins TRBV18 to TRBJ2-5, with a possible D match to TRBD2 (7 bases). The germline V gene encodes CDR1 KGHSH and CDR2 LQKENI. V was pared by 6 bases and J by 2 bases, with 16 bases between. The CDR3 is 15 amino acids. CDR3 bases: TGTGCCAGCTCCGGACTAGGACAGCTACAAGAGACCCAGTACTTC. Its translation: CASSGLGQLQETQYF.

The gene calls are TRBV5-1 and TRBJ2-1; 10 bases are shared with TRBD2. This CDR3 is 15 amino acids long. CDR1 is SGHRS, CDR2 YFSETQ, per germline. Trimming at V came to 3 bases and at J to 7 bases, leaving 7 bases not matched to a gene. CDR3 nucleotide sequence: TGCGCCAGCAGCTCGGAGCGGGGGGGCCGGAATGAGCAGTTCTTC. It translates to CASSSERGGRNEQFF. The full variable domain, its missing parts supplied by reference TRBV5-1 and TRBJ2-1, is KAGVTQTPRYLIKTRGQQVTLSCSPISGHRSVSWYQQTPGQGLQFLFEYFSETQRNKGNFPGRFSGRQFSNSRSEMNVSTLELGDSALYLCASSSERGGRNEQFFGPGTRLTVL.

This clone has just one count. The gene calls are TRBV30 and TRBJ2-5; 11 nucleotides line up with TRBD2. The CDR3 is 14 residues long. After removal of 2 bases from V and 5 bases from J, the junction contained 4 bases not matched to a gene. The germline CDR1 and CDR2 sequences are GTSNPN and SVGIG (reference sequence). The CDR3 nucleotides are TGTGCCTGGAGTCCTAGCGGGGGGCCGGAGACCCAGTACTTC. The encoded protein is CAWSPSGGPETQYF.

Only a few counts were recorded for this clone. The rearrangement links TRBV27 to TRBJ2-7, with D possibly being TRBD1 (5 bases). Looked up from germline, CDR1 is MNHEY and CDR2 is SMNVEV (reference sequence). V lost 5 bases and J 5 bases, leaving 16 bases between the germline ends. This CDR3 is built from 14 residues. CDR3 amino acids: CASSVSQGWDEQYF. DNA for the CDR3: TGTGCCAGCAGTGTTTCCCAGGGATGGGACGAGCAGTACTTC.

The CDR3: CAVSGTSGVGEQFF. As DNA, the CDR3 is TGTGCCGTGTCTGGGACTAGCGGGGTCGGGGAGCAGTTCTTC. J is TRBJ2-1 and V is TRBV10-3; 13 bases align to TRBD2. The CDR3 totals 14 residues. Germline loops: CDR1 ENHRY, CDR2 SYGVKD. The V gene end was trimmed by 11 bases and the J gene end by 10 bases; junction bases not matched to a gene: 11.